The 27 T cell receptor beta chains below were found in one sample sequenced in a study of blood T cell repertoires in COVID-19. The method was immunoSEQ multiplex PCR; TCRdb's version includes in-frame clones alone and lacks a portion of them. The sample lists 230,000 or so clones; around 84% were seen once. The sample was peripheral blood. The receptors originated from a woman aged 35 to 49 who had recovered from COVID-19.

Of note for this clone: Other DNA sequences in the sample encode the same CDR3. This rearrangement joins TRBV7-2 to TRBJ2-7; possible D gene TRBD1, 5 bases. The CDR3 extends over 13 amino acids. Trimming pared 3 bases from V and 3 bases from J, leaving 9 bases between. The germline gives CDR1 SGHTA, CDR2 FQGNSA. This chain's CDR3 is CASSLEQGYEQYF. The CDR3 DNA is TGTGCCAGCAGCTTGGAGCAGGGCTACGAGCAGTACTTC.

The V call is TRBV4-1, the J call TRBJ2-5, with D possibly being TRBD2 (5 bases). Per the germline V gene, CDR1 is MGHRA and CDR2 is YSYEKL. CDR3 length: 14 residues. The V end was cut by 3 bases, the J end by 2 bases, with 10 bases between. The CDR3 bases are TGCGCCAGCAGCCAGGGAGAGCGACAAGAGACCCAGTACTTC. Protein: CASSQGERQETQYF.

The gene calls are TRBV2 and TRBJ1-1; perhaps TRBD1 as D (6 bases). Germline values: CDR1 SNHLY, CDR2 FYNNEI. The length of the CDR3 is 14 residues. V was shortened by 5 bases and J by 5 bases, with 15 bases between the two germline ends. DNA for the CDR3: TGTGCCAGCAGTCTTACTTCAGGGGATACTGAAGCTTTCTTT. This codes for CASSLTSGDTEAFF.

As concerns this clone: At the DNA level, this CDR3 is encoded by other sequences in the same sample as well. CDR3 region: CASSPLDTYSGNTIYF. CDR3 DNA: TGTGCCAGCTCACCCCTGGACACTTACTCTGGAAACACCATATATTTT. This sequence joins TRBV18 and TRBJ1-3; possible D gene TRBD1, 5 bases. The germline V and J ends were trimmed by 3 bases and 0 bases, with 12 bases remaining between them. In germline, CDR1 is KGHSH, CDR2 LQKENI. CDR3 length equals 16 residues. Supplemented by reference TRBV18 and TRBJ1-3, the full variable domain reads NAGVMQNPRHLVRRRGQEARLRCSPMKGHSHVYWYRQLPEEGLKFMVYLQKENIIDESGMPKERFSAEFPKEGPSILRIQQVVRGDSAAYFCASSPLDTYSGNTIYFGEGSWLTVV.

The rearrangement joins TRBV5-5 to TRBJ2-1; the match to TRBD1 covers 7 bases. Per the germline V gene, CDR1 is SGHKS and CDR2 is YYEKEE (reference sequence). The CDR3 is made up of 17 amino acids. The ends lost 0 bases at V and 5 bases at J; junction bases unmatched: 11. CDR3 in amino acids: CASSLVRDSKYNNEQFF. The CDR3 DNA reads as TGTGCCAGCAGCTTGGTCCGGGACAGCAAGTACAACAATGAGCAGTTCTTC.

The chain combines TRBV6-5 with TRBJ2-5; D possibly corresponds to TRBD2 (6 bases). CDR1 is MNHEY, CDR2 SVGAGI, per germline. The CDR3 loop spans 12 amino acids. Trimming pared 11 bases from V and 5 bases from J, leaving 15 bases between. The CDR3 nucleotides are TGTGCCGCGGGGACCTCGAGGGAGACCCAGTACTTC. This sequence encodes CAAGTSRETQYF.

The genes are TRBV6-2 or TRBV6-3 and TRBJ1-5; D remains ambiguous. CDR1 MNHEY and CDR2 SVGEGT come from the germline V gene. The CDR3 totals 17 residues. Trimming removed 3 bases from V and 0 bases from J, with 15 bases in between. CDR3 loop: CASSYGFRGTSNQPQHF. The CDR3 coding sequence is TGTGCCAGCAGTTATGGGTTCCGGGGTACTAGCAATCAGCCCCAGCATTTT.

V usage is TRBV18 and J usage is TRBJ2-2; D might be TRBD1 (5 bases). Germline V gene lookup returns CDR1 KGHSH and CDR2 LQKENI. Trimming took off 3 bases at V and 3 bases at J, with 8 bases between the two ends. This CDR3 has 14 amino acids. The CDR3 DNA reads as TGTGCCAGCTCACCGGTAGGGGACACCGGGGAGCTGTTTTTT. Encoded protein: CASSPVGDTGELFF.

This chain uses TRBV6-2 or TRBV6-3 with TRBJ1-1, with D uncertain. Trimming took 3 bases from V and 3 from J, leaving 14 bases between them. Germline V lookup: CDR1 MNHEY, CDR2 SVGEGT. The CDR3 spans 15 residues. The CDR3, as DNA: TGTGCCAGCAGTTATTATCTCGGGGTGGACACTGAAGCTTTCTTT. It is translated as CASSYYLGVDTEAFF.

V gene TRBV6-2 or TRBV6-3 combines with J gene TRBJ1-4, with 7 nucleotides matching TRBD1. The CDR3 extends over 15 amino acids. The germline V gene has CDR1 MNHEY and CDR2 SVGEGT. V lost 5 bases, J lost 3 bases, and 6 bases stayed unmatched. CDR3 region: CASSNRDSPNEKLFF. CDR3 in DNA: TGTGCCAGCAGTAACCGGGACAGCCCTAATGAAAAACTGTTTTTT.

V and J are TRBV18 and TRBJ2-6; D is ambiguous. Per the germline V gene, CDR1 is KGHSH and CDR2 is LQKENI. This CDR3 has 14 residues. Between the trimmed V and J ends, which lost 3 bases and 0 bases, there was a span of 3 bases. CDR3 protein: CASSPGSGANVLTF. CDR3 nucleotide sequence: TGTGCCAGCTCACCCGGCTCTGGGGCCAACGTCCTGACTTTC. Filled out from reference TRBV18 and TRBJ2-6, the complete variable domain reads NAGVMQNPRHLVRRRGQEARLRCSPMKGHSHVYWYRQLPEEGLKFMVYLQKENIIDESGMPKERFSAEFPKEGPSILRIQQVVRGDSAAYFCASSPGSGANVLTFGAGSRLTVL.

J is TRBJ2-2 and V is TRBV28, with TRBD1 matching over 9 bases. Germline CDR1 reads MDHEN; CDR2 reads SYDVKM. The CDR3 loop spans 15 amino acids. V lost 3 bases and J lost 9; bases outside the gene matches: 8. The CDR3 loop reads CASSFGTGRLRELFF. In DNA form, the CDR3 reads TGTGCCAGCAGTTTCGGGACAGGGAGGTTGCGGGAGCTGTTTTTT.

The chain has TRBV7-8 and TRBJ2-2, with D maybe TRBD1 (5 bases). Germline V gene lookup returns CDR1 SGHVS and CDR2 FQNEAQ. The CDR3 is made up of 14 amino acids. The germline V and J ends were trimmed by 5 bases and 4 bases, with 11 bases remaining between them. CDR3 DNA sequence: TGTGCCAGCAGCCACCAGGGATTCACCGGGGAGCTGTTTTTT. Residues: CASSHQGFTGELFF.

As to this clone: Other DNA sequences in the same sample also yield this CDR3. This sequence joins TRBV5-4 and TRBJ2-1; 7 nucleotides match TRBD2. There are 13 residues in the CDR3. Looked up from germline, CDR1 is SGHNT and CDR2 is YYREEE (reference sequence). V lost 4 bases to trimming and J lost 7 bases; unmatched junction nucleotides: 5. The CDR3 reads CASSLGGSNEQFF. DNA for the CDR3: TGTGCCAGCAGCCTCGGGGGGTCAAATGAGCAGTTCTTC.

This CDR3 reads CASSPGVNYGYTF. The CDR3 coding sequence is TGTGCCAGCAGCCCGGGAGTTAACTATGGCTACACCTTC. The chain joins TRBV11-3 to TRBJ1-2; D call uncertain. The CDR3 contains 13 residues. Trimming took off 5 bases at V and 1 base at J, with 8 bases between the two ends. Germline CDR1 and CDR2: SGHNT and YENEEA.

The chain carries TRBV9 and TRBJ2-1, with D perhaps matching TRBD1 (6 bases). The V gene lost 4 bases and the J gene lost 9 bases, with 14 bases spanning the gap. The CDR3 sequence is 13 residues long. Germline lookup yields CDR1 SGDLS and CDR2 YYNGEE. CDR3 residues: CASSIRTDGEQFF. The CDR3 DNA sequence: TGTGCCAGCAGCATCCGGACAGACGGTGAGCAGTTCTTC.

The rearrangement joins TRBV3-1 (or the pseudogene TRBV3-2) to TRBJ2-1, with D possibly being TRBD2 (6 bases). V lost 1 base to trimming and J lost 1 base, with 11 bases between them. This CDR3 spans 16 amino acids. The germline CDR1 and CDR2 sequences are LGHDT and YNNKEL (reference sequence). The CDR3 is CASSQGWGVSYNEQFF. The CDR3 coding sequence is TGTGCCAGCAGCCAAGGATGGGGGGTGTCCTACAATGAGCAGTTCTTC.

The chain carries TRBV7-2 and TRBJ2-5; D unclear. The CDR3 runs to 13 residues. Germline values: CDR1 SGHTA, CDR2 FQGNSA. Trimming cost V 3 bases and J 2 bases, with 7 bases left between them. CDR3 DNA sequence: TGTGCCAGCAGCTTGAAAGCGCAAGAGACCCAGTACTTC. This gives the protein CASSLKAQETQYF.

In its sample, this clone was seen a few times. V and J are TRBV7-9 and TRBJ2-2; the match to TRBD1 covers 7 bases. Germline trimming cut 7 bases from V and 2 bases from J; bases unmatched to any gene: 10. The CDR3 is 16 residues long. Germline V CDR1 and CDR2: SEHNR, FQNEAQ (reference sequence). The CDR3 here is CASKKGANRNTGELFF. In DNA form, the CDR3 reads TGTGCCAGCAAAAAGGGGGCAAATCGAAACACCGGGGAGCTGTTTTTT.

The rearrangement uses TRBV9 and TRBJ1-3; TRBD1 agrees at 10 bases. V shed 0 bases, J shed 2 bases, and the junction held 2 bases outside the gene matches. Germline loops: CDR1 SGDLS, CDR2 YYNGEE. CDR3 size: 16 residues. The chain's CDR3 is CASSVGQGATGNTIYF. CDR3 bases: TGTGCCAGCAGCGTAGGACAGGGGGCTACTGGAAACACCATATATTTT.

This CDR3 reads CASRIGGGYEQYF. CDR3 DNA sequence: TGTGCCAGCAGGATAGGGGGGGGCTACGAGCAGTACTTC. The chain uses TRBV7-2 and TRBJ2-7; D perhaps matches TRBD2 (7 bases). The germline CDR1 and CDR2 sequences are SGHTA and FQGNSA. The CDR3 length is 13 residues. Between the trimmed V and J ends, which lost 6 bases and 3 bases, there was a span of 12 bases. Full variable domain (outside the CDR3, taken from reference TRBV7-2 and TRBJ2-7): GAGVSQSPSNKVTEKGKDVELRCDPISGHTALYWYRQSLGQGLEFLIYFQGNSAPDKSGLPSDRFSAERTGGSVSTLTIQRTQQEDSAVYLCASRIGGGYEQYFGPGTRLTVT.

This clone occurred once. In nucleotides, the CDR3 is TGTGCCAGCTCACGGGACAGCTTGAGGGAGACCCAGTACTTC. It translates to CASSRDSLRETQYF. V is TRBV18 and J is TRBJ2-5; 7 positions agree with TRBD1. This CDR3 has 14 amino acids. With 4 bases clipped from V and 5 bases from J, the junction kept 7 bases outside the gene matches. Germline CDR1 is KGHSH and CDR2 is LQKENI.

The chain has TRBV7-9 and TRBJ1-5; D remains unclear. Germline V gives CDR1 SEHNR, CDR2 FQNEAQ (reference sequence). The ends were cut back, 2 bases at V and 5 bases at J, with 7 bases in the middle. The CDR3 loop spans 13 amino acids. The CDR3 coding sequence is TGTGCCAGCAGCTTACTGCAGGATCAGCCCCAGCATTTT. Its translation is CASSLLQDQPQHF. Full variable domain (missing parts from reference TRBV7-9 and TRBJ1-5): DTGVSQNPRHKITKRGQNVTFRCDPISEHNRLYWYRQTLGQGPEFLTYFQNEAQLEKSRLLSDRFSAERPKGSFSTLEIQRTEQGDSAMYLCASSLLQDQPQHFGDGTRLSIL.

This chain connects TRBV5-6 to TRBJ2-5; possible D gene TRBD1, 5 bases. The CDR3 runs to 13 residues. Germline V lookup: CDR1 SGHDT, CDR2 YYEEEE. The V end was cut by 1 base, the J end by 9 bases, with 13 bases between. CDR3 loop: CASSLQSQGAQYF. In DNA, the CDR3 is TGTGCCAGCAGCTTGCAAAGCCAAGGGGCCCAGTACTTC.

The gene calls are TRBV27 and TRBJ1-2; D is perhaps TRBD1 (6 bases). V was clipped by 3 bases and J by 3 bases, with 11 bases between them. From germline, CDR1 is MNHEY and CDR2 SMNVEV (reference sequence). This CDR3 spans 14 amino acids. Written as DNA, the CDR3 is TGTGCCAGCAGTTTCGACAGGAATTACTATGGCTACACCTTC. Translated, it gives CASSFDRNYYGYTF.

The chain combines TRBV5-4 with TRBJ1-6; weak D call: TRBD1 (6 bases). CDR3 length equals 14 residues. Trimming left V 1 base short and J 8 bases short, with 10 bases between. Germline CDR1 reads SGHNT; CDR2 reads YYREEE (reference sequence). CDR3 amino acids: CASSLRDIDSPLHF. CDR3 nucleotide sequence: TGTGCCAGCAGCTTGAGGGACATCGATTCACCCCTCCACTTT.

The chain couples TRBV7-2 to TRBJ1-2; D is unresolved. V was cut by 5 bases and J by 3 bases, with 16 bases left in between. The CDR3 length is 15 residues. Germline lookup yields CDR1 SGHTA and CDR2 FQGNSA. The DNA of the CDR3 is TGTGCCAGCAGCACTAAGCCCAAAGCCGACTATGGCTACACCTTC. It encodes CASSTKPKADYGYTF. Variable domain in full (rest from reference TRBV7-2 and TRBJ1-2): GAGVSQSPSNKVTEKGKDVELRCDPISGHTALYWYRQSLGQGLEFLIYFQGNSAPDKSGLPSDRFSAERTGGSVSTLTIQRTQQEDSAVYLCASSTKPKADYGYTFGSGTRLTVV.